Shown below are 16 T cell receptor beta chains from a single sample sequenced in a study of cytomegalovirus exposure and HLA in healthy donors. The PCR employed 60 Vbeta primers together with 13 Jbeta primers. This table comes from immunoSEQ multiplex PCR, and its TCRdb copy is limited to in-frame clones, with some not included. Among around 160,000 clones listed, 75% to 85% were seen once. Sequencing was performed on PBMCs. The source is a male donor in good health and CMV-seropositive.

The CDR3 reads CASSQTANYGYTF. In DNA form, the CDR3 reads TGTGCCAGCAGTCAGACAGCTAACTATGGCTACACCTTC. The rearrangement uses TRBV2 and TRBJ1-2; TRBD1 is a possible D gene (5 bases). Germline CDR1 SNHLY, CDR2 FYNNEI. The length of the CDR3 is 13 residues. The ends were cut back, 5 bases at V and 0 bases at J, with 7 bases in the middle.

This rearrangement joins TRBV27 to TRBJ1-5, with a weak D call TRBD1 (6 bases). Trimming took 5 bases from V and 0 from J, leaving 14 bases between them. The CDR3 loop spans 16 amino acids. Germline loops: CDR1 MNHEY, CDR2 SMNVEV (reference sequence). This chain's CDR3 is CASSLRGHYSNQPQHF. The CDR3 nucleotides are TGTGCCAGCAGTCTACGGGGACATTATAGCAATCAGCCCCAGCATTTT.

This clone appeared a single time. This sequence joins TRBV5-1 and TRBJ2-5; TRBD2 matches 7 bases. V trimming: 0 bases; J trimming: 5 bases; junction bases outside the gene matches: 4. This CDR3 is 14 amino acids long. Germline V gene lookup returns CDR1 SGHRS and CDR2 YFSETQ. The CDR3 is CASSLELGRETQYF. CDR3 in DNA: TGCGCCAGCAGCTTGGAGCTCGGGAGGGAGACCCAGTACTTC.

The gene calls are TRBV5-8 and TRBJ2-1, with TRBD2 identical over 12 bases. This CDR3 contains 15 residues. Trimming at V came to 2 bases and at J to 10 bases, leaving 7 bases not matched to a gene. Germline loops: CDR1 SGHTS, CDR2 YDEGEE. CDR3 bases: TGTGCCAGCAGCTTCGCTAGCGGGGGGGCTTGGGAGCAGTTCTTC. Encoded protein: CASSFASGGAWEQFF.

The V and J genes are TRBV9 and TRBJ2-5, with 15 positions matching TRBD2. CDR1 and CDR2 (germline): SGDLS, YYNGEE. The CDR3 has 17 residues. J gave up 1 base and V 5 bases, and 6 bases lay outside the gene matches. The CDR3 DNA reads TGTGCCAGCAGTCACGGGACTAGCGGGGGGCCCCAAGAGACCCAGTACTTC. Protein sequence: CASSHGTSGGPQETQYF.

This clone was observed a few times. The chain has TRBV6-1 and TRBJ1-2; D is perhaps TRBD1 (5 bases). The CDR3 covers 14 residues. Trimming removed 2 bases at V and 3 bases at J, with 10 bases between. CDR1 and CDR2 from the germline V gene are MNHNS and SASEGT. The CDR3 nucleotides are TGTGCCAGCAGTGAAATGGGGGGAGACTATGGCTACACCTTC. As protein: CASSEMGGDYGYTF.

In this sample, this clone turned up once. The chain has TRBV27 and TRBJ1-6; possibly TRBD1 for D (5 bases). This CDR3 region has 15 residues. Between the trimmed V and J ends, which lost 3 bases and 7 bases, there was a span of 13 bases. Germline loops: CDR1 MNHEY, CDR2 SMNVEV (reference sequence). CDR3 nucleotide sequence: TGTGCCAGCAGTTTTGTACAGGACCAAAATTCACCCCTCCACTTT. It translates to CASSFVQDQNSPLHF.

This clone was counted between two and nine times. DNA for the CDR3: TGTGCCAGCAGTTACGGGACAGGGGGCAACGAGCAGTACTTC. This encodes CASSYGTGGNEQYF. The chain links TRBV6-6 to TRBJ2-7; TRBD1 matches 12 bases. J lost 5 bases, V lost 2 bases, and 1 base had no gene match. This CDR3 has 14 amino acids. The germline gives CDR1 MNHNY, CDR2 SVGAGI (reference sequence).

The gene calls are TRBV5-1 and TRBJ1-6; D possibly corresponds to TRBD1 (6 bases). V lost 4 bases and J lost 0, with 8 bases in between. CDR3 length equals 15 residues. Germline values: CDR1 SGHRS, CDR2 YFSETQ. This chain's CDR3 is CASSTGSSYNSPLHF. The CDR3 DNA reads as TGCGCCAGCAGCACAGGGAGCTCCTATAATTCACCCCTCCACTTT.

The gene calls are TRBV7-9 and TRBJ1-5; D remains unclear. Trimming took 5 bases from V and 7 from J, leaving 15 bases between them. The CDR3 covers 14 residues. Germline V gives CDR1 SEHNR, CDR2 FQNEAQ (reference sequence). This CDR3 reads CASSHGSSGQPQHF. CDR3 in DNA: TGTGCCAGCAGCCATGGGAGTTCTGGCCAGCCCCAGCATTTT.

V is TRBV9 and J is TRBJ2-2, with TRBD2 as a possible D gene (6 bases). Germline V gene data show CDR1 as SGDLS and CDR2 as YYNGEE. Trimming shortened V by 0 bases and J by 4 bases, and 13 bases separated the two germline ends. This CDR3 comprises 16 residues. DNA of the CDR3: TGTGCCAGCAGCGTAGCCTCACGGGGGAGCACCGGGGAGCTGTTTTTT. Its translation: CASSVASRGSTGELFF.

The chain is built from TRBV14 and TRBJ2-3; 7 positions match TRBD2. J gave up 1 base and V 3 bases, and 4 bases lay outside the gene matches. The CDR3 has 15 amino acids. CDR1 and CDR2 from the germline V gene are SGHDN and FVKESK. CDR3 nucleotides: TGTGCCAGCAGCCAGATTCTAGCGGGCACAGATACGCAGTATTTT. It is translated as CASSQILAGTDTQYF.

The genes are TRBV7-2 and TRBJ2-3; TRBD1 is a possible D gene (5 bases). V dropped 5 bases and J dropped 2 bases, with 17 bases sitting between them. This CDR3 is 16 amino acids long. CDR1 and CDR2 (germline): SGHTA, FQGNSA. CDR3 region: CASSPLSAGFTDTQYF. The CDR3, as DNA: TGTGCCAGCAGCCCCTTGTCGGCAGGGTTCACAGATACGCAGTATTTT. The whole variable domain, filled in from reference TRBV7-2 and TRBJ2-3, reads GAGVSQSPSNKVTEKGKDVELRCDPISGHTALYWYRQSLGQGLEFLIYFQGNSAPDKSGLPSDRFSAERTGGSVSTLTIQRTQQEDSAVYLCASSPLSAGFTDTQYFGPGTRLTVL.

This sequence joins TRBV7-3 and TRBJ2-2; 7 bases align to TRBD2. CDR1 and CDR2 from the germline V gene are SGHTA and FQGTGA. The CDR3 has 16 amino acids. The V and J ends lost 5 bases and 1 base, in that order; junction bases with no gene match: 7. The CDR3 nucleotides are TGTGCCAGCAGCGTCACGGGGGGACGGAACACCGGGGAGCTGTTTTTT. Translated: CASSVTGGRNTGELFF.

CDR3 sequence reads: CATSSRTVSSGTQYF. The CDR3 DNA follows: TGTGCCACCAGCTCCCGGACAGTCTCCTCGGGGACCCAGTACTTC. This chain joins TRBV15 and TRBJ2-5, with TRBD1 as a possible D gene (6 bases). CDR1 and CDR2 (germline): LNHNV, YYDKDF (reference sequence). This CDR3 spans 15 amino acids. V was shortened by 5 bases and J by 7 bases, with 20 bases between the two germline ends.

The chain has TRBV7-9 and TRBJ2-3; TRBD1 is a possible D gene (5 bases). Germline V lookup: CDR1 SEHNR, CDR2 FQNEAQ (reference sequence). The germline V and J ends were trimmed by 5 bases and 5 bases, with 8 bases remaining between them. The CDR3 length is 12 residues. In DNA form, the CDR3 reads TGTGCCAGCAGCAGGGGTGGAGATACGCAGTATTTT. It translates to CASSRGGDTQYF.